One and the same sample provided the 17 T cell receptor beta chains below, sequenced in a study of blood T cell repertoires in COVID-19. Repertoires were generated with immunoSEQ multiplex PCR, while TCRdb's copy carries only in-frame clones and drops some. The table has about 240,000 clones, about 86% seen once. The sequenced sample consisted of PBMCs or T cells enriched from blood (not recorded which). The receptors shown here come from a woman aged 40 to 50 with acute COVID-19.

V and J are TRBV12-2 and TRBJ1-6; the table calls TRBD1, which could not be checked here. TRBV12-2 is a known pseudogene. The length of the CDR3 is 17 residues. Here the CDR3 reads CASRLWDRASDNSPLHF. The CDR3 DNA reads TGTGCAAGTCGCCTATGGGACAGGGCGTCGGATAATTCACCCCTCCACTTT.

The chain joins TRBV24-1 to TRBJ2-1, with 9 bases lining up with TRBD2. The CDR3 runs to 17 residues. Germline lookup yields CDR1 KGHDR and CDR2 SFDVKD. After removal of 4 bases from V and 4 bases from J, the junction contained 10 bases not matched to a gene. Written as DNA, the CDR3 is TGTGCCACCAGTGAACCCGGGCTAGCGGGATATTACAATGAGCAGTTCTTC. This translates into CATSEPGLAGYYNEQFF.

The chain carries TRBV2 and TRBJ1-5; 8 bases align to TRBD1. Germline V gene data show CDR1 as SNHLY and CDR2 as FYNNEI. V shed 4 bases and J 6 bases; nucleotides not matched to a gene: 5. The CDR3 has 14 residues. The CDR3 loop is CASSGQGPAQPQHF. In DNA, the CDR3 is TGTGCCAGCAGTGGACAGGGGCCCGCTCAGCCCCAGCATTTT.

This rearrangement joins TRBV19 to TRBJ2-2; D uncertain. V lost 0 bases to trimming and J lost 0 bases, with 5 bases between them. The CDR3 spans 15 residues. CDR1 and CDR2 (germline): LNHDA, SQIVND (reference sequence). CDR3 protein: CASSIDSSNTGELFF. The DNA for the CDR3 is TGTGCCAGTAGTATAGATTCGTCGAACACCGGGGAGCTGTTTTTT.

This rearrangement joins TRBV27 to TRBJ1-1; TRBD1 might be the D (5 bases). Trimming removed 9 bases from V and 3 bases from J, with 11 bases in between. This CDR3 has 12 amino acids. Germline V gives CDR1 MNHEY, CDR2 SMNVEV (reference sequence). The CDR3 reads CASRQSYTEAFF. CDR3 sequence (DNA): TGTGCCAGTAGACAGAGTTACACTGAAGCTTTCTTT.

This rearrangement joins TRBV30 to TRBJ2-1, with 11 bases fitting TRBD2. CDR1 GTSNPN and CDR2 SVGIG come from the germline V gene (reference sequence). The CDR3 has 15 amino acids. The V and J ends lost 3 bases and 6 bases, in that order; junction bases with no gene match: 7. The CDR3 spells CAWSEIAGGPNEQFF. The CDR3 DNA follows: TGTGCCTGGAGCGAAATAGCGGGAGGGCCCAATGAGCAGTTCTTC.

V gene TRBV3-1 (or the pseudogene TRBV3-2) combines with J gene TRBJ1-2; 7 nucleotides line up with TRBD1. The CDR3 consists of 15 residues. Germline V gene data show CDR1 as LGHDT and CDR2 as YNNKEL (reference sequence). The junction had 10 bases not matched to a gene; V was cut back by 4 bases and J by 5 bases. CDR3 in amino acids: CASSLKRQGPYGYTF. The CDR3 DNA sequence: TGTGCCAGCAGCCTCAAAAGACAGGGACCATATGGCTACACCTTC.

The chain carries TRBV18 and TRBJ1-5, with a possible D match to TRBD1 (5 bases). Germline CDR1 is KGHSH and CDR2 is LQKENI. The CDR3 runs 12 residues. Trimming cost V 8 bases and J 5 bases, with 10 bases left between them. The CDR3, as DNA: TGTGCCAGCAGCGGGGGGGATCAGCCCCAGCATTTT. It encodes CASSGGDQPQHF. Supplemented by reference TRBV18 and TRBJ1-5, the full variable domain reads NAGVMQNPRHLVRRRGQEARLRCSPMKGHSHVYWYRQLPEEGLKFMVYLQKENIIDESGMPKERFSAEFPKEGPSILRIQQVVRGDSAAYFCASSGGDQPQHFGDGTRLSIL.

The CDR3 DNA is TGTGCCAGCAGCCAAGAAGGGCGGGGCTACAATGAGCAGTTCTTC. Its protein product is CASSQEGRGYNEQFF. This chain connects TRBV4-2 to TRBJ2-1, with D perhaps matching TRBD2 (6 bases). V lost 0 bases and J lost 3, with 9 bases in between. The CDR3 contains 15 residues. From germline, CDR1 is LGHNA and CDR2 YNFKEQ.

The V gene is TRBV27, the J gene TRBJ1-6, with D uncertain. Trimming took 11 bases from V and 4 from J, leaving 9 bases between them. The length of the CDR3 is 12 residues. Germline lookup yields CDR1 MNHEY and CDR2 SMNVEV (reference sequence). The CDR3 coding sequence is TGTGCCTCGAGATCTTATAATTCACCCCTCCACTTT. The encoded protein is CASRSYNSPLHF.

The J gene is TRBJ1-5, the V gene TRBV7-6, with 8 bases aligning to TRBD1. Germline loops: CDR1 SGHVS, CDR2 FNYEAQ. The CDR3 sequence is 17 residues long. J lost 3 bases, V lost 5 bases, and 12 bases had no gene match. CDR3 bases: TGTGCCAGCAGCCCTGGGGCCAGGGGGCAGGACAATCAGCCCCAGCATTTT. Protein product: CASSPGARGQDNQPQHF. Looking up the rest from reference TRBV7-6 and TRBJ1-5 gives the full variable domain: GAGVSQSPRYKVTKRGQDVALRCDPISGHVSLYWYRQALGQGPEFLTYFNYEAQQDKSGLPNDRFSAERPEGSISTLTIQRTEQRDSAMYRCASSPGARGQDNQPQHFGDGTRLSIL.

The rearrangement links TRBV6-6 to TRBJ2-1, with 9 bases identical to TRBD2. Germline CDR1 is MNHNY and CDR2 is SVGAGI (reference sequence). V was clipped by 6 bases and J by 3 bases; unmatched bases: 6. The CDR3 extends over 15 amino acids. The CDR3 DNA reads TGTGCCAGCAGGGAGGGACTAGCAGACTACAATGAGCAGTTCTTC. It specifies CASREGLADYNEQFF.

This chain uses TRBV5-1 with TRBJ1-4; TRBD1 aligns across 9 bases. Trimming took 4 bases from V and 2 from J; bases not matched to a gene: 3. The CDR3 has 15 residues. CDR1 and CDR2 (germline): SGHRS, YFSETQ. CDR3 loop: CASSQQGATNEKLFF. CDR3 DNA sequence: TGCGCCAGCAGCCAACAGGGGGCTACTAATGAAAAACTGTTTTTT.

Points on this clone: The junction and the germline gene differ at one end; a read error may be behind it. The rearrangement uses TRBV18 and TRBJ2-5; D is undetermined. This CDR3 has 14 residues. Germline CDR1 KGHSH, CDR2 LQKENI. The CDR3: CASSPIGRQGTQYF. The CDR3 DNA is TGTGCCAGCTCACCAATAGGCAGACAAGGGACCCAGTACTTC.

The CDR3 DNA reads as TGCAGCGTGTGGGGGAGGCGGAACACTGAAGCTTTCTTT. It yields the protein CSVWGRRNTEAFF. This chain connects TRBV29-1 to TRBJ1-1, with a tentative D call TRBD1 (5 bases). The V gene lost 6 bases and the J gene lost 1 base, with 12 bases spanning the gap. This CDR3 comprises 13 residues. From germline, CDR1 is SQVTM and CDR2 ANQGSEA.

The CDR3 sequence: CASSETGLAAGELFF. The CDR3 DNA reads as TGTGCCAGCAGCGAAACAGGACTAGCGGCCGGGGAGCTGTTTTTT. The chain recombines TRBV9 with TRBJ2-2; 10 nucleotides line up with TRBD2. V was clipped by 3 bases and J by 6 bases; unmatched bases: 5. This CDR3 has 15 amino acids. CDR1 is SGDLS, CDR2 YYNGEE, per germline.

The genes are TRBV21-1 and TRBJ2-7; the table gives TRBD2 as D, unverified against the DNA. TRBV21-1 is annotated as a pseudogene. The CDR3 spans 19 residues. For the CDR3, the DNA is TGTGCCAGCAGCAAACCGGGACAGGGGGCTAGCGGGGGTTCCTACGAGCAGTACTTC. Translated, it gives CASSKPGQGASGGSYEQYF.